The 6 T cell receptor beta chains below all came from one sample that was sequenced in a study of shared clonotypes between healthy human individuals. The data were produced by immunoSEQ multiplex PCR, yet TCRdb's version contains in-frame clones alone and is incomplete. Of 980,000 or so clones listed, 60% to 85% are singletons. The sequencing sample was made of memory CD4+ T cells sorted from blood. Subset given: CD45RA-negative fraction. The receptors come from a man aged 18 to 35 in good health.

V and J are TRBV6-1 and TRBJ2-7; 7 nucleotides align to TRBD1. The CDR3 sequence is 14 residues long. V lost 3 bases and J lost 2; bases outside the gene matches: 4. Germline loops: CDR1 MNHNS, CDR2 SASEGT. CDR3 nucleotide sequence: TGTGCCAGCAGTGACTCGCAGGGGGCCTACGAGCAGTACTTC. This translates into CASSDSQGAYEQYF.

This chain connects TRBV6-1 to TRBJ2-7; 7 bases match TRBD2. The germline CDR1 and CDR2 sequences are MNHNS and SASEGT. V trimming: 4 bases; J trimming: 5 bases; junction bases outside the gene matches: 11. This CDR3 has 15 residues. The CDR3 is CASSVPFGGINEQYF. DNA of the CDR3: TGTGCCAGCAGTGTCCCGTTCGGGGGGATCAACGAGCAGTACTTC.

The chain has TRBV2 and TRBJ1-2; the D gene is possibly TRBD1 (5 bases). This CDR3 is 13 amino acids long. Germline CDR1 reads SNHLY; CDR2 reads FYNNEI. The V and J ends lost 0 bases and 13 bases respectively, with 15 bases between them. This CDR3 is CASSEALTQGSTF. The CDR3 DNA sequence: TGTGCCAGCAGTGAAGCGCTGACCCAGGGATCCACCTTC.

V usage is TRBV30 and J usage is TRBJ1-6, with D possibly TRBD1 on 5 matching bases. This CDR3 has 16 residues. Trimming removed 0 bases at V and 4 bases at J, with 13 bases between. Germline CDR1 and CDR2: GTSNPN and SVGIG (reference sequence). As DNA, the CDR3 is TGTGCCTGGAGTGTACTGGGGGTGTCGTATAATTCACCCCTCCACTTT. Translated: CAWSVLGVSYNSPLHF.

This clone was counted once. The same CDR3 arises from other DNA sequences in this sample as well. The chain carries TRBV7-2 and TRBJ2-7, with D uncertain. V lost 1 base to trimming and J lost 0 bases, with 7 bases between them. Looked up from germline, CDR1 is SGHTA and CDR2 is FQGNSA. CDR3 length: 14 residues. The CDR3 DNA reads as TGTGCCAGCAGCTTAGGCGGCGACTCCTACGAGCAGTACTTC. This encodes CASSLGGDSYEQYF.

The chain joins TRBV7-9 to TRBJ1-3; D is uncertain. There are 16 residues in the CDR3. Looked up from germline, CDR1 is SEHNR and CDR2 is FQNEAQ (reference sequence). Deletions cut 0 bases from V and 2 bases from J, with 11 bases between. CDR3 sequence: CASSLATGGAGNTIYF. The CDR3 DNA reads as TGTGCCAGCAGCTTAGCCACGGGCGGGGCTGGAAACACCATATATTTT.